The 14 T cell receptor beta chains below all came from one sample that was sequenced in a study of CDR3 diversity in severe acne. Each CDR3 protein gets one entry after TCRdb re-called the PCR reads with MiXCR. The data hold over 90,000 distinct CDR3 sequences, with more than 45% observed a single time. The sequenced material came from blood. The receptors originated from a male donor with acne.

This chain connects TRBV20-1 to TRBJ2-1; TRBD2 matches at 8 bases. The length of the CDR3 is 13 residues. With 3 bases clipped from V and 3 bases from J, the junction kept 1 base outside the gene matches. Germline CDR1 DFQATT, CDR2 SNEGSKA (reference sequence). CDR3 bases: TGCAGTGCTAGTAGCGGGGACTACAATGAGCAGTTCTTC. Protein product: CSASSGDYNEQFF.

Written as DNA, the CDR3 is TGCAGTGCTGGGACGTCTACGGGCACTGAAGCTTTCTTT. Protein product: CSAGTSTGTEAFF. This chain joins TRBV20-1 and TRBJ1-1, with a tentative D call TRBD1 (5 bases). The CDR3 spans 13 residues. The V gene's germline CDR1 is DFQATT and CDR2 SNEGSKA (reference sequence). V shed 5 bases and J shed 4 bases, with 14 bases lying between them.

The chain employs TRBV18 and TRBJ2-1, with 10 bases fitting TRBD2. The CDR3 runs 16 residues. Trimming at V came to 2 bases and at J to 5 bases, leaving 6 bases not matched to a gene. Looked up from germline, CDR1 is KGHSH and CDR2 is LQKENI. CDR3 sequence reads: CASSPGSGGVDNEQFF. CDR3 DNA: TGTGCCAGCTCACCAGGCAGCGGGGGGGTAGACAATGAGCAGTTCTTC.

This clonotype occurred a few times. The chain joins TRBV12-5 to TRBJ2-5; D is possibly TRBD1 or TRBD2 (5 bases each). This CDR3 comprises 13 residues. Trimming pared 3 bases from V and 5 bases from J, leaving 10 bases between. CDR1 and CDR2 from the germline V gene are LGHNT and FRNRAP. DNA of the CDR3: TGTGCTAGTGGTTTTGGGGGTCCGGAGACCCAGTACTTC. Its protein is CASGFGGPETQYF. Variable domain in full (rest from reference TRBV12-5 and TRBJ2-5): DARVTQTPRHKVTEMGQEVTMRCQPILGHNTVFWYRQTMMQGLELLAYFRNRAPLDDSGMPKDRFSAEMPDATLATLKIQPSEPRDSAVYFCASGFGGPETQYFGPGTRLLVL.

In this sample, this clonotype turned up many times. The genes are TRBV7-3 and TRBJ2-1; TRBD2 aligns across 7 bases. This CDR3 is 15 amino acids long. The germline gives CDR1 SGHTA, CDR2 FQGTGA. The V segment lost 1 base and the J segment 0 bases; nucleotides outside the gene matches: 0. The CDR3 DNA is TGTGCCAGCAGCTTAAGCGGGAGCTCCTACAATGAGCAGTTCTTC. It translates to CASSLSGSSYNEQFF.

This clonotype has only one observation. The chain carries TRBV5-5 and TRBJ2-1, with 11 bases that match TRBD1. The V and J ends lost 4 bases and 3 bases, in that order; junction bases with no gene match: 3. Germline V CDR1 and CDR2: SGHKS, YYEKEE (reference sequence). CDR3 length equals 15 residues. The CDR3: CASSPGTGGYNEQFF. In nucleotides, the CDR3 is TGTGCCAGCAGCCCGGGGACAGGGGGCTACAATGAGCAGTTCTTC. Using reference TRBV5-5 and TRBJ2-1 for the parts outside the CDR3, the full variable domain is DAGVTQSPTHLIKTRGQQVTLRCSPISGHKSVSWYQQVLGQGPQFIFQYYEKEERGRGNFPDRFSARQFPNYSSELNVNALLLGDSALYLCASSPGTGGYNEQFFGPGTRLTVL.

In its sample, this clonotype was seen once. The CDR3: CSVWTSGRKETQYF. CDR3 bases: TGCAGCGTTTGGACTAGCGGGAGAAAAGAGACCCAGTACTTC. This chain connects TRBV29-1 to TRBJ2-5; TRBD2 agrees at 13 bases. V trimming: 5 bases; J trimming: 3 bases; junction bases outside the gene matches: 3. The germline gives CDR1 SQVTM, CDR2 ANQGSEA. The CDR3 is made up of 14 amino acids.

The rearrangement uses TRBV20-1 and TRBJ2-7; 12 bases line up with TRBD2. The CDR3 totals 17 residues. Germline values: CDR1 DFQATT, CDR2 SNEGSKA (reference sequence). V lost 1 base to trimming and J lost 4 bases; unmatched junction nucleotides: 11. CDR3 protein: CSARGGWTSGMRYEQYF. The CDR3 nucleotides read TGCAGTGCTAGAGGAGGCTGGACTAGCGGGATGAGGTACGAGCAGTACTTC.

This chain links TRBV12-1 with TRBJ1-6. TRBV12-1 constitutes a pseudogene. The CDR3 runs to 16 residues. The CDR3 protein is CASSFDGKIAGTSLHF. CDR3 nucleotide sequence: TGTGCCAGCAGCTTCGATGGGAAAATAGCGGGTACGTCTCTCCACTTT.

In the case of this clonotype: A much larger clone sits a single nucleotide away, making a read error possible. The V gene is TRBV12-3 or TRBV12-4, the J gene TRBJ2-1; 9 bases map to TRBD2. CDR3 size: 16 residues. The V and J ends lost 7 bases and 12 bases, in that order; junction bases with no gene match: 19. CDR3 coding DNA: TGTGCCAGCACCCTATTCTTAGCGGGAGTTCGCGATGGGCAGTTCTTC. It yields the protein CASTLFLAGVRDGQFF.

In regard to this clonotype: A much larger clonotype is one base distant, so this may be a read error. The chain has TRBV7-3 and TRBJ1-1; D gene uncertain. The germline gives CDR1 SGHTA, CDR2 FQGTGA. The V gene lost 0 bases and the J gene lost 5 bases, with 7 bases spanning the gap. This CDR3 has 13 amino acids. This CDR3 reads CASSLTTGTEAFF. The CDR3, as DNA: TGTGCCAGCAGCTTAACCACCGGTACTGAAGCTTTCTTT.

The DNA for the CDR3 is TGTGCCATCCCGGGACTAGCGGGGACCGAAAATGAGCAGTTCTTC. This sequence encodes CAIPGLAGTENEQFF. V is TRBV25-1 and J is TRBJ2-1; 13 bases are a match to TRBD2. CDR3 length: 15 residues. Germline-derived CDR1 and CDR2 are MGHDK and SYGVNS. Unmatched junction bases numbered 10, after V lost 10 bases and J lost 7 bases.

This clonotype was detected a few times. The gene calls are TRBV24-1 and TRBJ1-2, with D tentatively TRBD1 (5 bases). Germline CDR1 is KGHDR and CDR2 is SFDVKD. The CDR3 contains 15 residues. V lost 5 bases, J lost 2 bases, and 14 bases lay in between. This CDR3 is CATSGFSGSNYGYTF. CDR3 sequence (DNA): TGTGCCACCAGTGGTTTTTCAGGGAGCAACTATGGCTACACCTTC.

Ten or more counts support this clonotype. The rearrangement uses TRBV5-4 and TRBJ2-1; D tentatively fits TRBD1 or TRBD2 (7 bases each). The germline V gene encodes CDR1 SGHNT and CDR2 YYREEE (reference sequence). The CDR3 runs to 16 residues. Trimming took off 1 base at V and 2 bases at J, with 13 bases between the two ends. The CDR3 here is CASSLWEGAAYNEQFF. The CDR3 DNA follows: TGTGCCAGCAGCTTGTGGGAGGGGGCCGCCTACAATGAGCAGTTCTTC.